The 18 T cell receptor beta chains below all came from one sample that was sequenced in a study of T-cell memory formation after mild COVID-19. TCRdb re-derived calls from the 5' RACE reads in MiXCR, one entry per CDR3 protein. The sample comprises about 57,000 distinct CDR3 sequences, less than 15% of which are singletons, and roughly a quarter rests with the top ten. The material sequenced was PBMCs or a T cell subset sorted from them (not recorded which). These TCRs come from a man aged 18 to 35 who had mild COVID-19 (a few samples of this study predate the infection). Cell type and time point are not known.

The chain links TRBV20-1 to TRBJ2-4; D call uncertain. Germline V gives CDR1 DFQATT, CDR2 SNEGSKA (reference sequence). CDR3 size: 13 residues. V shed 3 bases and J shed 5 bases, with 11 bases lying between them. CDR3 region: CSARPHQENIQYF. The CDR3 DNA sequence: TGCAGTGCTAGGCCTCATCAAGAAAACATTCAGTACTTC.

This clonotype has a count of ten or more. The chain is built from TRBV4-3 and TRBJ2-5, with 7 bases that match TRBD1. Germline CDR1 and CDR2: LGHNA and YSLEER. V dropped 4 bases and J dropped 5; count of bases not matched to a gene: 4. The CDR3 extends over 13 amino acids. The CDR3 region is CASSRTGVETQYF. As DNA, the CDR3 is TGCGCCAGCAGCCGGACAGGCGTGGAGACCCAGTACTTC.

This clonotype was observed many times. This chain joins TRBV20-1 and TRBJ2-7, with D uncertain. CDR3 size: 13 residues. Germline-derived CDR1 and CDR2 are DFQATT and SNEGSKA (reference sequence). V shed 3 bases and J shed 3 bases, with 12 bases lying between them. Here the CDR3 reads CSASKGRGYEQYF. CDR3 nucleotides: TGCAGTGCTAGTAAAGGGCGCGGCTACGAGCAGTACTTC.

This clonotype was detected many times. V is TRBV5-1 and J is TRBJ2-1, with 7 bases lining up with TRBD2. J was trimmed by 0 bases and V by 4 bases; bases with no gene match: 7. Per the germline V gene, CDR1 is SGHRS and CDR2 is YFSETQ. The CDR3 spans 16 residues. CDR3 nucleotides: TGCGCCAGCAGCGTCGGGGGGACGAGCTCCTACAATGAGCAGTTCTTC. It is translated as CASSVGGTSSYNEQFF.

The rearrangement links TRBV20-1 to TRBJ1-2; the match to TRBD1 covers 8 bases. The germline V gene encodes CDR1 DFQATT and CDR2 SNEGSKA (reference sequence). Trimming took 6 bases from V and 4 from J; bases not matched to a gene: 7. CDR3 length: 13 residues. The CDR3 DNA reads TGCAGTGCGGCCGCCGGGACAGGCTATGGCTACACCTTC. This translates into CSAAAGTGYGYTF.

Only one count was recorded for this clonotype. The chain joins TRBV7-2 to TRBJ1-1; 7 nucleotides align to TRBD1. Germline trimming cut 4 bases from V and 1 base from J; bases unmatched to any gene: 6. CDR1 is SGHTA and CDR2 is FQGNSA in the germline V gene. The CDR3 totals 15 residues. The CDR3 loop is CASSSRTGGNTEAFF. CDR3 in DNA: TGTGCCAGCAGCTCTCGGACAGGCGGGAACACTGAAGCTTTCTTT.

The chain links TRBV9 to TRBJ2-5; 7 bases line up with TRBD2. The CDR3 extends over 14 amino acids. V was clipped by 3 bases and J by 2 bases; unmatched bases: 4. The germline V gene encodes CDR1 SGDLS and CDR2 YYNGEE. CDR3 loop: CASSGPSGQETQYF. In DNA, the CDR3 is TGTGCCAGCAGCGGCCCTAGCGGACAAGAGACCCAGTACTTC.

The V and J genes are TRBV7-9 and TRBJ1-4; a weak D match, TRBD1 (5 bases). The CDR3 has 17 amino acids. CDR1 and CDR2 (germline): SEHNR, FQNEAQ (reference sequence). Trimming pared 0 bases from V and 3 bases from J, leaving 14 bases between. The CDR3 protein is CASSLAGRGMANEKLFF. The CDR3 DNA sequence: TGTGCCAGCAGCTTAGCGGGTCGGGGGATGGCTAATGAAAAACTGTTTTTT.

This clonotype was counted at least ten times. This chain joins TRBV7-6 and TRBJ2-5; the D is unclear. CDR3 size: 13 residues. Deletions cut 1 base from V and 2 bases from J, with 5 bases between. Looked up from germline, CDR1 is SGHVS and CDR2 is FNYEAQ. The CDR3 here is CASSLGLQETQYF. As DNA, the CDR3 is TGTGCCAGCAGCTTAGGGCTACAAGAGACCCAGTACTTC.

This clonotype was seen ten or more times. The chain recombines TRBV14 with TRBJ2-7, with D tentatively TRBD2 (5 bases). Germline V lookup: CDR1 SGHDN, CDR2 FVKESK. Trimming took 0 bases from V and 2 from J, leaving 11 bases between them. This CDR3 is built from 15 residues. CDR3 DNA: TGTGCCAGCAGCCAAGAGATTCGGGGTGCCTACGAGCAGTACGTC. This translates into CASSQEIRGAYEQYV.

This clonotype was recorded a few times. This chain's CDR3 is CSVKYGDTQYF. The CDR3 DNA is TGCAGCGTTAAGTATGGGGATACGCAGTATTTT. This chain uses TRBV29-1 with TRBJ2-3; no clear D. Germline-derived CDR1 and CDR2 are SQVTM and ANQGSEA. The CDR3 covers 11 residues. V shed 5 bases and J shed 6 bases, with 9 bases lying between them.

This clonotype has only a few counts. V and J are TRBV6-5 and TRBJ1-2, with D possibly TRBD1 on 5 matching bases. The germline V gene has CDR1 MNHEY and CDR2 SVGAGI. Trimming took off 4 bases at V and 4 bases at J, with 19 bases between the two ends. This CDR3 region has 16 residues. This chain's CDR3 is CASSSGGTPRGYGYTF. CDR3 coding DNA: TGTGCCAGCAGTTCGGGCGGGACCCCGCGGGGCTATGGCTACACCTTC.

This clonotype was detected only a few times. The rearrangement uses TRBV7-2 and TRBJ1-1; D call uncertain. CDR1 and CDR2 from the germline V gene are SGHTA and FQGNSA. V gave up 5 bases and J gave up 9 bases, with 10 bases separating them. This CDR3 spans 11 amino acids. CDR3 amino acids: CASSPELKAFF. In DNA, the CDR3 is TGTGCCAGCAGCCCCGAACTCAAAGCTTTCTTT.

The chain carries TRBV2 and TRBJ2-2, with TRBD1 matching over 9 bases. Trimming removed 10 bases from V and 7 bases from J; junction bases left unmatched: 7. CDR1 and CDR2 from the germline V gene are SNHLY and FYNNEI. CDR3 length equals 13 residues. The CDR3 sequence: CATRDREGGELFF. In DNA form, the CDR3 reads TGTGCCACCCGGGACAGGGAGGGCGGGGAGCTGTTTTTT. The whole variable domain, remainder taken from reference TRBV2 and TRBJ2-2, is EPEVTQTPSHQVTQMGQEVILRCVPISNHLYFYWYRQILGQKVEFLVSFYNNEISEKSEIFDDQFSVERPDGSNFTLKIRSTKLEDSAMYFCATRDREGGELFFGEGSRLTVL.

CDR3 DNA sequence: TGTGCCAGCAGCATAACAGGGAGCACTGAAGCTTTCTTT. As protein: CASSITGSTEAFF. The V and J genes are TRBV6-5 and TRBJ1-1, with D perhaps matching TRBD1 (6 bases). Trimming shortened V by 6 bases and J by 4 bases, and 12 bases separated the two germline ends. Per the germline V gene, CDR1 is MNHEY and CDR2 is SVGAGI. The CDR3 runs 13 residues.

Notes on this clonotype: At one end the junction does not follow the germline gene, possibly because of a read error. The rearrangement uses TRBV7-2 and TRBJ2-3; tentative D call: TRBD2 (6 bases). This CDR3 has 11 residues. The germline V gene has CDR1 SGHTA and CDR2 FQGNSA. Written as DNA, the CDR3 is TGTGCCAGCAGCCGCCGGGACTCGCCCACATTT. Translating it yields CASSRRDSPTF.

The chain links TRBV18 to TRBJ1-1; 9 bases are a match to TRBD1. The trim removed 3 bases at V and 8 bases at J, leaving 7 bases unmatched. CDR3 size: 14 residues. Germline V CDR1 and CDR2: KGHSH, LQKENI. The CDR3 bases are TGTGCCAGCTCACCGCGACAGGGGGAAAGAGAAGCTTTCTTT. Translation gives CASSPRQGEREAFF. The full variable domain, its missing parts supplied by reference TRBV18 and TRBJ1-1, is NAGVMQNPRHLVRRRGQEARLRCSPMKGHSHVYWYRQLPEEGLKFMVYLQKENIIDESGMPKERFSAEFPKEGPSILRIQQVVRGDSAAYFCASSPRQGEREAFFGQGTRLTVV.

The rearrangement links TRBV11-3 to TRBJ2-1; D not resolved. Trimming stripped 1 base from V and 7 bases from J, with 5 bases between. The CDR3 sequence is 12 residues long. In germline, CDR1 is SGHNT, CDR2 YENEEA. The CDR3 loop reads CASSLVQNEQFF. CDR3 nucleotide sequence: TGTGCCAGCAGCTTAGTTCAGAATGAGCAGTTCTTC.